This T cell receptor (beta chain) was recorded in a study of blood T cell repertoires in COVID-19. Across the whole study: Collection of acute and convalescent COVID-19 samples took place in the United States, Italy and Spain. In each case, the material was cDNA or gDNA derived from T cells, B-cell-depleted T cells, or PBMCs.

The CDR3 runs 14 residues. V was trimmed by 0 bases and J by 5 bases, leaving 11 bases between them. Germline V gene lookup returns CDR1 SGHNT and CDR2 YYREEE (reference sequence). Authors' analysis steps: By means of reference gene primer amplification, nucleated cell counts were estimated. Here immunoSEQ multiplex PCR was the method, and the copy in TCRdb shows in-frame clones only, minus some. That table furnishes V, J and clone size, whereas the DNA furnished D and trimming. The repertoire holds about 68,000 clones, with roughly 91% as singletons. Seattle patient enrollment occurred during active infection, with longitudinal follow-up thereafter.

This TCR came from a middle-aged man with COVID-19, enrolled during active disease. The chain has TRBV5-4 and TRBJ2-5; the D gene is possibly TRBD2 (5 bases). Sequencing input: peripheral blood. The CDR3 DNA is TGTGCCAGCAGCTTGGGAGTAAGGGAGGAGACCCAGTACTTC. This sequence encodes CASSLGVREETQYF.